The present T cell receptor (beta chain) was sequenced within a study of cytomegalovirus exposure and HLA in healthy donors. J was trimmed by 3 bases and V by 4 bases; bases with no gene match: 7. Germline assignment: CDR1 SGHDT and CDR2 YYEEEE. The CDR3 consists of 15 residues. Here immunoSEQ multiplex PCR was the method, and the copy in TCRdb shows in-frame clones only, minus some. Of 220,000 or so clones listed, over 75% are singletons. This clone was detected a few times. The TCR sequence derives from a woman aged 18-29 years in good health and CMV-seropositive. The chain joins TRBV5-6 to TRBJ2-7; TRBD1 agrees at 10 bases. Source material: PBMCs. In DNA form, the CDR3 reads TGTGCCAGCAGCCACAGACAGGGGGCTATCTACGAGCAGTACTTC. It specifies CASSHRQGAIYEQYF.